Listed below are T cell receptor beta chains from one sample, sequenced in a study of cytomegalovirus exposure and HLA in healthy donors. Sequenced by immunoSEQ multiplex PCR; TCRdb stores in-frame clones only, minus some. The sample carries roughly 100,000 clones, approximately 72% recorded once. Sequencing used PBMCs. These receptors were collected from a woman between 40 and 55 years old in good health and CMV-seronegative. Each CDR3 is given with its conserved first and last residue. The D gene is left open where the match is weak. Size is stated for part of the rows, as once, few or many counts, or as a class when the clone is expanded.

J gene | D gene | clone size | V gene | CDR3 protein | CDR3 DNA
TRBJ1-2 | . | . | TRBV5-1 | CASRAGSSIDGYTF | TGCGCCAGCAGAGCGGGAAGCTCGATCGATGGCTACACCTTC
TRBJ2-2 | TRBD1 | . | TRBV5-1 | CASSAGTGATNTGELFF | TGCGCCAGCAGCGCCGGGACAGGGGCGACCAACACCGGGGAGCTGTTTTTT
TRBJ1-5 | . | . | TRBV30 | CAWGIKGGSNQPQHF | TGTGCCTGGGGGATAAAGGGAGGGAGCAATCAGCCCCAGCATTTT
TRBJ2-3 | . | . | TRBV11-3 | CAQLTDTQYF | TGTGCCCAACTCACAGATACGCAGTATTTT
TRBJ2-7 | TRBD1 | . | TRBV5-5 | CASSFSTGGFYEQYF | TGTGCCAGCAGCTTTTCGACAGGGGGATTTTACGAGCAGTACTTC
TRBJ2-6 | . | few | TRBV6-5 | CASSYGWTSGANVLTF | TGTGCCAGCAGTTACGGGTGGACATCTGGGGCCAACGTCCTGACTTTC
TRBJ2-6 | TRBD2 | . | TRBV9 | CASSVTLAGGPLGSGANVLTF | TGTGCCAGCAGCGTAACGCTAGCGGGAGGGCCTCTTGGTAGTGGGGCCAACGTCCTGACTTTC
TRBJ2-5 | TRBD2 | . | TRBV10-3 | CAISEPGLAGYQETQYF | TGTGCCATCAGTGAGCCGGGACTAGCGGGATACCAAGAGACCCAGTACTTC
TRBJ2-5 | TRBD2 | . | TRBV5-1 | CASSVAGNPQETQYF | TGCGCCAGCAGCGTAGCGGGTAACCCCCAAGAGACCCAGTACTTC
TRBJ2-2 | . | . | TRBV9 | CASSVGAAITGELFF | TGTGCCAGCAGCGTAGGGGCTGCCATCACCGGGGAGCTGTTTTTT
TRBJ1-1 | . | few | TRBV7-6 | CASSSSQGINTEAFF | TGTGCCAGCAGCTCATCCCAGGGGATTAACACTGAAGCTTTCTTT
TRBJ2-7 | . | . | TRBV28 | CASSLPRYEQYF | TGTGCCAGCAGTTTACCGCGGTACGAGCAGTACTTC
TRBJ1-5 | . | . | TRBV5-8 | CASSSQGQGQPQHF | TGTGCCAGCAGCTCCCAGGGGCAGGGTCAGCCCCAGCATTTT
TRBJ2-1 | TRBD2 | . | TRBV2 | CASSSLAGGQNEQFF | TGTGCCAGCAGTTCTCTAGCGGGAGGGCAAAATGAGCAGTTCTTC
TRBJ1-1 | . | . | TRBV6-4 | CASSDQRGGGAFF | TGTGCCAGCAGTGACCAGAGGGGCGGGGGAGCTTTCTTT
TRBJ2-1 | . | few | TRBV5-6 | CASTPVARDNEQFF | TGTGCCAGCACCCCCGTAGCGCGGGACAATGAGCAGTTCTTC
TRBJ2-7 | TRBD1 | . | TRBV6-1 | CASSEAPSDRVSIYYEQYF | TGTGCCAGCAGTGAAGCCCCCTCCGACAGGGTGAGTATTTACTACGAGCAGTACTTC
TRBJ2-5 | TRBD1 | . | TRBV7-3 | CASSLVGTGAQETQYF | TGTGCCAGCAGCTTAGTCGGGACAGGCGCCCAAGAGACCCAGTACTTC
TRBJ1-2 | . | . | TRBV14 | CASSQDRRFNYGYTF | TGTGCCAGCAGCCAAGATCGCAGGTTTAACTATGGCTACACCTTC
TRBJ2-3 | . | . | TRBV18 | CASSITSGSDTQYF | TGTGCCAGCTCGATAACGTCAGGGTCAGATACGCAGTATTTT
TRBJ2-7 | . | few | TRBV7-2 | CASSLGGVVFYEQYF | TGTGCCAGCAGCCTAGGGGGGGTAGTGTTCTACGAGCAGTACTTC
TRBJ2-5 | TRBD1 | . | TRBV28 | CASSLGQGRSETQYF | TGTGCCAGCAGTTTAGGACAGGGGCGTTCAGAGACCCAGTACTTC
TRBJ2-7 | . | . | TRBV5-1 | CASSQETGGLSYEQYF | TGCGCCAGCAGCCAGGAGACGGGGGGCCTCTCCTACGAGCAGTACTTC
TRBJ2-5 | . | . | TRBV6-5 | CASSYSEFQGQETQYF | TGTGCCAGCAGTTACTCGGAGTTCCAGGGCCAAGAGACCCAGTACTTC
TRBJ1-3 | . | . | TRBV29-1 | CSVGSSGNTIYF | TGCAGCGTTGGCAGCTCTGGAAACACCATATATTTT
TRBJ2-2 | . | . | TRBV7-9 | CASSLRGSNTGELFF | TGTGCCAGCAGCTTGCGGGGATCGAACACCGGGGAGCTGTTTTTT